This paragraph covers one T cell receptor (beta chain) sequence. The entry originates in a study of blood T cell repertoires in COVID-19. As for the study in general: The United States, Italy and Spain were the sources of the acute and convalescent COVID-19 samples. In each case, the material was cDNA or gDNA derived from T cells, B-cell-depleted T cells, or PBMCs.

The germline CDR1 and CDR2 sequences are LNHDA and SQIVND (reference sequence). Trimming left V 0 bases short and J 4 bases short, with 16 bases between. The CDR3 covers 17 residues. TCRdb's table, derived via immunoSEQ multiplex PCR, lists solely in-frame clones and lacks some. The table records some 150,000 clones, roughly 84% of them present only once. This chain links TRBV19 with TRBJ2-1; weak D call: TRBD1 (5 bases). The source material was peripheral blood. The origin of this receptor is a man aged 40-55 years with acute or convalescent COVID-19. In nucleotides, the CDR3 is TGTGCCAGTAGTATAGACCGACAGTGGGATGGGTACAATGAGCAGTTCTTC. It translates to CASSIDRQWDGYNEQFF.